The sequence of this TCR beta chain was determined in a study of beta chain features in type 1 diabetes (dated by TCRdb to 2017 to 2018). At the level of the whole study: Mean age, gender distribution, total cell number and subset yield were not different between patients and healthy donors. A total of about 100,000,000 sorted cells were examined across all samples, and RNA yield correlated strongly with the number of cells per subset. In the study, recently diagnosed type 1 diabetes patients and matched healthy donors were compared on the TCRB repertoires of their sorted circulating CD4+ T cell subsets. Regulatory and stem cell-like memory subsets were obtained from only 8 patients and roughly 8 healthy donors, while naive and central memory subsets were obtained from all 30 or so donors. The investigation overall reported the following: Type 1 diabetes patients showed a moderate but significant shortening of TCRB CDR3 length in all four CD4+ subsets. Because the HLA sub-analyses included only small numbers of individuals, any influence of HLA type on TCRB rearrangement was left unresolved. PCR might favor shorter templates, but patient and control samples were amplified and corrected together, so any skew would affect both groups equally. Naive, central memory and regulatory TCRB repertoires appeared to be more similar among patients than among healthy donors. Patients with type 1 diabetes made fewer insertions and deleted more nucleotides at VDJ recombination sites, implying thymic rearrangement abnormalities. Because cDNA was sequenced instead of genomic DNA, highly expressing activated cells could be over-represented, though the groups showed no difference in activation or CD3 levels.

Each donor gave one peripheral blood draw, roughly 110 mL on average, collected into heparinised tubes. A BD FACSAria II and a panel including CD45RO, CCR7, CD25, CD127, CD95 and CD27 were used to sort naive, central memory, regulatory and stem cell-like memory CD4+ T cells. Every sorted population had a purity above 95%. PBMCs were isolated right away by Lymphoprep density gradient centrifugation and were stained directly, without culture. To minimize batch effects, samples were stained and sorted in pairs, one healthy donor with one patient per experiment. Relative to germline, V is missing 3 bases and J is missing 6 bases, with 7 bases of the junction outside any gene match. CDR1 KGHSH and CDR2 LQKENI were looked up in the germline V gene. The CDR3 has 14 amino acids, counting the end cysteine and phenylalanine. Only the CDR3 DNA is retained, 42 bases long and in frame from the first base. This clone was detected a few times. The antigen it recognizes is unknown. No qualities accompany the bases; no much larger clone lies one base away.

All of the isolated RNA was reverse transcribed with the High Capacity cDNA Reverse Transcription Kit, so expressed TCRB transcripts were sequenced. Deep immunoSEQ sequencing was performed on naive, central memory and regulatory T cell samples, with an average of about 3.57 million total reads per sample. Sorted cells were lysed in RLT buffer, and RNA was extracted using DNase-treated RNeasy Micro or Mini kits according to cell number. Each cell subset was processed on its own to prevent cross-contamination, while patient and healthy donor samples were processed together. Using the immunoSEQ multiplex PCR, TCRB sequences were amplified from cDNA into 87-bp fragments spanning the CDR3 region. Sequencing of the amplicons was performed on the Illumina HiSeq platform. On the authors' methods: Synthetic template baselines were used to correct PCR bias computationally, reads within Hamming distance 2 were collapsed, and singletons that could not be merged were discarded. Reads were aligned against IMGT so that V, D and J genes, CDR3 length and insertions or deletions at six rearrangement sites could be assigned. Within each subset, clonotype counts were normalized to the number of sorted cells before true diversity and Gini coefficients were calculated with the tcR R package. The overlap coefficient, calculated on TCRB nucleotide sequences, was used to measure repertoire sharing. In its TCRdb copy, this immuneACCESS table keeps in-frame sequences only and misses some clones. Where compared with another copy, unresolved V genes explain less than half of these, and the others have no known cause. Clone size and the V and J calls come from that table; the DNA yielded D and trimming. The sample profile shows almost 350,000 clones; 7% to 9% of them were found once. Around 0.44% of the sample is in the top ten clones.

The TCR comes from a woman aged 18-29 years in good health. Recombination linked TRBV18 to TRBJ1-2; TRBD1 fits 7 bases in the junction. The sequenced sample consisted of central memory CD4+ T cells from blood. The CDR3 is CASSPDYTGDGYTF. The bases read TGTGCCAGCTCACCGGACTATACAGGGGATGGCTACACCTTC.